A single sample is the source of the 5 T cell receptor beta chains below, sequenced in a study of T cells in Graves' hyperthyroidism and ophthalmopathy. Amplified TCR beta CDR3 regions came from RNA transcripts. HTBI primers drove first-round RT-PCR of the TCR CDR3. TCRdb analysed the multiplex PCR reads with MiXCR anew, one entry per CDR3 protein. In the table there are about 640,000 distinct CDR3 sequences, about a fifth of which are singletons. Sequenced input: blood. The receptors were sampled from a man aged 30-40 years with Graves' ophthalmopathy.

This clonotype was recorded a few times. The chain is built from TRBV27 and TRBJ2-3; D is possibly TRBD1 (7 bases). Germline V gene sequence: CDR1 MNHEY, CDR2 SMNVEV (reference sequence). This CDR3 is built from 11 residues. Trimming pared 10 bases from V and 6 bases from J, leaving 11 bases between. CDR3 protein: CATSGGDTQYF. CDR3 nucleotide sequence: TGTGCCACGTCAGGGGGGGATACGCAGTATTTT.

The V call is TRBV20-1, the J call TRBJ2-2; TRBD2 matches at 7 bases. V dropped 0 bases and J dropped 1; count of bases not matched to a gene: 5. Germline V CDR1 and CDR2: DFQATT, SNEGSKA (reference sequence). CDR3 length equals 16 residues. As DNA, the CDR3 is TGCAGTGCTAGAGATCCTAGCGGAAAGAACACCGGGGAGCTGTTTTTT. Residues: CSARDPSGKNTGELFF.

V gene TRBV4-1 combines with J gene TRBJ2-3, with 11 bases identical to TRBD2. The germline V gene has CDR1 MGHRA and CDR2 YSYEKL. Losses at the gene ends were 2 bases for V and 2 bases for J; bases not matched to a gene: 6. This CDR3 has 17 amino acids. The CDR3 nucleotides are TGCGCCAGCAGCCAATTCTTAGCGGGAGGGTACACAGATACGCAGTATTTT. Residues: CASSQFLAGGYTDTQYF.

In its sample, this clonotype was seen many times. The chain recombines TRBV10-1 with TRBJ2-5; D tentatively reads TRBD1 or TRBD2 (5 bases each). V lost 3 bases and J 5 bases, leaving 10 bases between the germline ends. Germline values: CDR1 WNHNN, CDR2 SYGVQD (reference sequence). The CDR3 is made up of 13 amino acids. The CDR3 is CASSDSGSETQYF. The CDR3 DNA is TGCGCCAGCAGTGATTCAGGGAGCGAGACCCAGTACTTC.

V is TRBV7-6 and J is TRBJ2-1; 12 nucleotides line up with TRBD2. Germline CDR1 and CDR2: SGHVS and FNYEAQ. CDR3 length equals 16 residues. The ends lost 1 base at V and 4 bases at J; junction bases unmatched: 2. In nucleotides, the CDR3 is TGTGCCAGCAGCTTAGGGACTAGCGGGGCTTACAATGAGCAGTTCTTC. Its protein is CASSLGTSGAYNEQFF.